What follows is one T cell receptor (beta chain) and its context. This record belongs to a study of blood T cell repertoires in COVID-19. Overall study: Nucleic acid was either cDNA or gDNA, and it came from T cells, B-cell-depleted T cells, or PBMCs.

TCRdb keeps only in-frame clones here, not all; method: immunoSEQ multiplex PCR. Of about 98,000 clones listed, 80% to 95% are singletons. V dropped 4 bases and J dropped 8; count of bases not matched to a gene: 6. Germline V CDR1 and CDR2: MNHEY, SVGAGI. The CDR3 spans 14 residues. The chain has TRBV6-5 and TRBJ1-4; 8 nucleotides align to TRBD1. This TCR was recovered from a woman aged 45-65 years with COVID-19, enrolled during active disease. Sequencing was carried out using peripheral blood. CDR3 loop: CASSSRDRQEKLFF. Written as DNA, the CDR3 is TGTGCCAGCAGTTCGAGGGACAGGCAGGAAAAACTGTTTTTT.